A selection of T cell receptor beta chains follows, all from one sample in a study of CD8 T cells in ankylosing spondylitis. One entry per CDR3 protein, called by TCRdb with MiXCR from the 5' RACE reads. Of under 450,000 distinct CDR3 sequences listed, 20% to 25% are singletons. Source material: blood, either unsorted or a sorted T cell fraction (not recorded which). The receptors derive from a male donor with ankylosing spondylitis or in good health (not recorded which). Both conserved end residues are part of each CDR3. D genes are given only for firm matches. Clone size is not always given. Where it is, it says once, few, many or a class for expanded clones.

D gene	V gene	J gene	clone size	CDR3 DNA	CDR3 protein
-	TRBV5-6	TRBJ2-1	-	TGTGCCAGCAGCTTGGGTCGGCAGGGTGAGCAGTTCTTC	CASSLGRQGEQFF
TRBD1	TRBV3-1	TRBJ2-1	many	TGTGCCAGCAGTCCCGGGACAGCAACATACAATGAGCAGTTCTTC	CASSPGTATYNEQFF
-	TRBV5-5	TRBJ1-5	-	TGTGCCAGCAGCTTGAGGCAGGTTAGCAATCAGCCCCAGCATTTT	CASSLRQVSNQPQHF
-	TRBV11-2	TRBJ2-7	many	TGTGCCAGCAGCTTAGAACAGCACTACGAGCAGTACTTC	CASSLEQHYEQYF
-	TRBV12-3/TRBV12-4	TRBJ2-3	-	TGTGCCAGCAGTGTGGCCGGGCCGGCAGATACGCAGTATTTT	CASSVAGPADTQYF
TRBD2	TRBV11-2	TRBJ2-1	-	TGTGCCAGCAGTATAGCGGGGGGGGTTTGGGAGCAGTTCTTC	CASSIAGGVWEQFF
-	TRBV7-9	TRBJ2-7	-	TGTGCCAGCAGCGCCCAGTTTAGACACGAGCAGTACTTC	CASSAQFRHEQYF
-	TRBV29-1	TRBJ2-6	few	TGCAGCGTTGTTCCAGTCTCCTCTGGGGCCAACGTCCTGACTTTC	CSVVPVSSGANVLTF
TRBD2	TRBV25-1	TRBJ2-7	-	TGTGCCAGCAGTTCCGTCACTAGCGGGGCCTACGAGCAGTACTTC	CASSSVTSGAYEQYF
TRBD1	TRBV7-6	TRBJ1-6	few	TGTGCCAGCAGCTTGGGGGACAGCCCTCCTGTAAATTCACCCCTCCACTTT	CASSLGDSPPVNSPLHF
-	TRBV7-9	TRBJ2-2	-	TGTGCCAGCAGCTTAATGGAACATTCGAACACCGGGGAGCTGTTTTTT	CASSLMEHSNTGELFF
TRBD2	TRBV11-2	TRBJ2-1	few	TGTGCCAGCAGCTCTCGCCCCCTACTAGCGGGGCTTTACAATGAGCAGTTCTTC	CASSSRPLLAGLYNEQFF
-	TRBV27	TRBJ2-7	-	TGTGCCAGCAGTAGCACGGACACGTCCTACGAGCAGTACTTC	CASSSTDTSYEQYF
-	TRBV5-1	TRBJ2-7	-	TGCGCCAGCAGCTACCGGGACTACGAGCAGTACTTC	CASSYRDYEQYF
TRBD2	TRBV20-1	TRBJ2-4	few	TGCAGTGCTCCCCCGCGGGCGGGGGTGGCCAAAAACATTCAGTACTTC	CSAPPRAGVAKNIQYF
TRBD1	TRBV28	TRBJ2-4	-	TGTGCCAGCAGTTTAACAGGGGCAGGGGCCAAAAACATTCAGTACTTC	CASSLTGAGAKNIQYF
TRBD1	TRBV6-1	TRBJ2-5	-	TGTGCCAGCAGTAATCCCGGGACAGGGGAAGAGACCCAGTACTTC	CASSNPGTGEETQYF
-	TRBV9	TRBJ2-1	-	TGTGCCAGCAGCGCGGAGAACCACAATGAGCAGTTCTTC	CASSAENHNEQFF
-	TRBV25-1	TRBJ1-1	few	TGTGCCAGCAGTGAATATCAGGGGAGGGGAACTGAAGCTTTCTTT	CASSEYQGRGTEAFF
-	TRBV12-3/TRBV12-4	TRBJ1-6	-	TGTGCCAGCACCCCGGGGCCCGACTGGCCCCTCCACTTT	CASTPGPDWPLHF
TRBD2	TRBV12-3/TRBV12-4	TRBJ2-2	-	TGTGCCAGCAGTTCCCGGGGGGCGAACACCGGGGAGCTGTTTTTT	CASSSRGANTGELFF
-	TRBV7-2	TRBJ2-1	once	TGTGCCAGCAGCTTCGCGGGGGCGGAAAATGAGCAGTTCTTC	CASSFAGAENEQFF
-	TRBV5-1	TRBJ2-6	-	TGCGCCAGCAGCTTTTCAGGGGCGGGGGCCAACGTCCTGACTTTC	CASSFSGAGANVLTF
-	TRBV12-3/TRBV12-4	TRBJ1-1	many	TGTGCCAGCAGTCTTGGACCGAGGACTGAAGCTTTCTTT	CASSLGPRTEAFF
TRBD2	TRBV11-2	TRBJ2-5	-	TGTGCCAGCAGACAACTAGCGGGCCTCGGGACCCAGTACTTC	CASRQLAGLGTQYF
TRBD2	TRBV9	TRBJ2-3	-	TGTGCCAGCAGCGCCGGGACTAGCGGGGCACCTAGCACAGATACGCAGTATTTT	CASSAGTSGAPSTDTQYF
TRBD1	TRBV20-1	TRBJ2-7	-	TGCAGTGCACCCGACAGGGTGAAATACGAGCAGTACTTC	CSAPDRVKYEQYF
-	TRBV3-1	TRBJ2-3	-	TGTGCCAGCAGCCAAGGCCTCTCGGGACTGAACACAGATACGCAGTATTTT	CASSQGLSGLNTDTQYF
-	TRBV20-1	TRBJ2-7	many	TGCAGTGCCGATGAGACAGGCCGGGACTACTACGAGCAGTACTTC	CSADETGRDYYEQYF
-	TRBV15	TRBJ2-3	few	TGTGCCACCAGCTCATCGACCAACACAGATACGCAGTATTTT	CATSSSTNTDTQYF
TRBD1	TRBV27	TRBJ2-1	few	TGTGCCAGCAGTTTAATTGGACAGGGGATTAATGAGCAGTTCTTC	CASSLIGQGINEQFF
-	TRBV5-1	TRBJ1-5	few	TGCGCCAGCAGCTCTCCCCATTTACAGGCGAGCAATCAGCCCCAGCATTTT	CASSSPHLQASNQPQHF
TRBD1	TRBV7-9	TRBJ2-1	few	TGTGCCAGCAGCCACCGGGACAGGGCTGACAATGAGCAGTTCTTC	CASSHRDRADNEQFF
-	TRBV7-9	TRBJ2-5	few	TGTGCCAGCAGGCGGGACTTGGGGGAGACCCAGTACTTC	CASRRDLGETQYF
-	TRBV9	TRBJ2-3	few	TGTGCCAGCAGCGACGCTATAGACCCCGGCACAGATACGCAGTATTTT	CASSDAIDPGTDTQYF
TRBD2	TRBV4-1	TRBJ2-5	few	TGCGCCAGCAGCCAAGATGGTGGACTAGTCCAAGAGACCCAGTACTTC	CASSQDGGLVQETQYF
TRBD2	TRBV5-1	TRBJ2-3	few	TGCGCCAGCAGCTTGGGAGCGGGGGTGAAAATTAGCACAGATACGCAGTATTTT	CASSLGAGVKISTDTQYF
TRBD1	TRBV10-3	TRBJ2-2	few	TGTGCCGTTCCGGACAGGGCCACCGGGGAGCTGTTTTTT	CAVPDRATGELFF
-	TRBV12-3/TRBV12-4	TRBJ1-3	many	TGTGCCAGCAGTTTTGGTATGGCAGGAGGAAACACCATATATTTT	CASSFGMAGGNTIYF
-	TRBV6-6	TRBJ1-5	few	TGTGCCAGCAGTTACTTGGGGAATCAGCCCCAGCATTTT	CASSYLGNQPQHF